One sample yielded the 5 T cell receptor beta chains listed below, sequenced in a study of CD8 T cells in Susac syndrome. RNA amounts of roughly 0.45 to 1 ug underwent reverse transcription with random hexamers. One entry per CDR3 protein results from TCRdb running MiXCR on the immunoSEQ multiplex PCR reads. The sample consists of a few hundred thousand distinct CDR3 sequences, 80% to 95% of them appearing once. Sequencing was performed on CD4+ T cells from PBMCs. The receptors were gathered from a human donor with multiple sclerosis.

The genes are TRBV7-3 and TRBJ2-3; D is uncertain. This CDR3 is built from 18 residues. Trimming cost V 1 base and J 4 bases, with 21 bases left between them. CDR1 and CDR2 (germline): SGHTA, FQGTGA. CDR3 protein: CASSLSTTDTSLADTQYF. In nucleotides, the CDR3 is TGTGCCAGCAGCTTAAGTACGACTGACACAAGTTTGGCAGATACGCAGTATTTT.

This clonotype has a handful of counts. CDR3 DNA: TGTGCCAGCAGCTTAGAGAGAGGGAAGGACGAGCAGTACTTC. Amino acids: CASSLERGKDEQYF. This chain connects TRBV7-9 to TRBJ2-7, with D perhaps matching TRBD2 (5 bases). The CDR3 loop spans 14 amino acids. V dropped 1 base and J dropped 5 bases, with 12 bases sitting between them. Germline V lookup: CDR1 SEHNR, CDR2 FQNEAQ (reference sequence).

The gene calls are TRBV12-3 or TRBV12-4 and TRBJ2-3, with TRBD2 matching over 7 bases. The CDR3 covers 13 residues. The J segment lost 8 bases and the V segment lost 3 bases, leaving 5 bases of the junction unmatched. The DNA for the CDR3 is TGTGCCAGCAGTTTCCGGGACTATGGTACGCAGTATTTT. Translation gives CASSFRDYGTQYF.

The V and J genes are TRBV5-1 and TRBJ2-3, with a possible D match to TRBD1 (6 bases). Looked up from germline, CDR1 is SGHRS and CDR2 is YFSETQ. The CDR3 extends over 15 amino acids. The V end was cut by 4 bases, the J end by 1 base, with 13 bases between. The DNA for the CDR3 is TGCGCCAGCAGCCCCGTACAGGGCCGCACAGATACGCAGTATTTT. Translating gives CASSPVQGRTDTQYF.

The chain is built from TRBV29-1 and TRBJ2-1; 10 bases align to TRBD2. J lost 8 bases, V lost 1 base, and 14 bases had no gene match. Germline V CDR1 and CDR2: SQVTM, ANQGSEA. This CDR3 contains 17 residues. The CDR3 sequence: CSVEGVRQRGGQDEQFF. The CDR3 DNA reads as TGCAGCGTTGAAGGAGTAAGGCAGCGGGGGGGCCAGGATGAGCAGTTCTTC.